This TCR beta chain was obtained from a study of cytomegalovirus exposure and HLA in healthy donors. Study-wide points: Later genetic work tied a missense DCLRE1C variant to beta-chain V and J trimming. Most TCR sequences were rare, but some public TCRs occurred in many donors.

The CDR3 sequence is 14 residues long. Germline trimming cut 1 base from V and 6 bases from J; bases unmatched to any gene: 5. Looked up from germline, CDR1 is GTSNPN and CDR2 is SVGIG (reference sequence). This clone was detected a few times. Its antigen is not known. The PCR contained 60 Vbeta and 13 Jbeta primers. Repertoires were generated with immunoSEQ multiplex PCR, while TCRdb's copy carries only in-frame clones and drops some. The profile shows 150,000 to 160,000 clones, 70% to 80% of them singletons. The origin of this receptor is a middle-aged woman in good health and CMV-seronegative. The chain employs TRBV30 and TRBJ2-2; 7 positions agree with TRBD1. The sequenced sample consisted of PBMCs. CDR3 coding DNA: TGTGCCTGGAGTGCCCTAGGGGGCCCCGGGGAGCTGTTTTTT. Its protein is CAWSALGGPGELFF.